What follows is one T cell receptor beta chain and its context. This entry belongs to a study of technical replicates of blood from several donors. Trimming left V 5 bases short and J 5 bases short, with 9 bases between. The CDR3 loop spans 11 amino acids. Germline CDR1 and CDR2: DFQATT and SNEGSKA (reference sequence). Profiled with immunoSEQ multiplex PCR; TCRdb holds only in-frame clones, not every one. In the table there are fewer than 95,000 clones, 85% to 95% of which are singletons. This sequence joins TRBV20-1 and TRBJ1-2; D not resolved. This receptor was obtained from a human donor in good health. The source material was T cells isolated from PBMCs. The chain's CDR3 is CSAGRDYGYTF. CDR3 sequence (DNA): TGCAGTGCTGGGCGGGATTATGGCTACACCTTC.